Below are 23 T cell receptor beta chains sequenced from a single sample in a study of T cell responses to AZD1222 COVID-19 vaccine. Sequenced by immunoSEQ multiplex PCR; TCRdb stores in-frame clones only, minus some. The profile shows 250,000 to 300,000 clones, approximately 94% of them singletons. This material consisted of peripheral blood, taken 28 days after the second AZD1222 dose. The receptors here all came from an adult who received the AZD1222 COVID-19 vaccine.

This clone was seen just once. The chain combines TRBV16 with TRBJ1-3, with D possibly TRBD1 on 5 matching bases. Trimming left V 3 bases short and J 0 bases short, with 18 bases between. Germline V gene data show CDR1 as KGHSY and CDR2 as FQNENV. This CDR3 is 18 amino acids long. The CDR3 protein is CASSHLGLDISSGNTIYF. CDR3 bases: TGTGCCAGCAGCCACCTAGGGTTGGACATCTCCTCTGGAAACACCATATATTTT.

This clone was seen once. The chain couples TRBV4-2 to TRBJ1-2, with 8 nucleotides matching TRBD1. Germline CDR1 and CDR2: LGHNA and YNFKEQ. V gave up 2 bases and J gave up 4 bases; unmatched junction bases: 12. The CDR3 sequence is 17 residues long. The CDR3 nucleotides are TGTGCCAGCAGCCAAACCGATGGACAGGGCCTTGTCTATGGCTACACCTTC. This translates into CASSQTDGQGLVYGYTF.

V and J are TRBV7-9 and TRBJ2-7, with a weak D call TRBD2 (6 bases). CDR1 is SEHNR, CDR2 FQNEAQ, per germline (reference sequence). CDR3 size: 16 residues. V lost 5 bases, J lost 3 bases, and 20 bases lay in between. CDR3 region: CASSPSGDHSNYEQYF. DNA for the CDR3: TGTGCCAGCAGCCCCTCGGGAGACCACTCAAACTACGAGCAGTACTTC.

V is TRBV3-1 (or the pseudogene TRBV3-2) and J is TRBJ1-3, with D hard to call. This CDR3 comprises 15 residues. CDR1 is LGHDT and CDR2 is YNNKEL in the germline V gene (reference sequence). V lost 0 bases to trimming and J lost 4 bases, with 10 bases between them. DNA of the CDR3: TGTGCCAGCAGCCAAGAGCTTGGGATCGGAAACACCATATATTTT. It is translated as CASSQELGIGNTIYF.

The gene calls are TRBV24-1 and TRBJ2-7; 7 bases map to TRBD2. Germline V lookup: CDR1 KGHDR, CDR2 SFDVKD. After removal of 9 bases from V and 5 bases from J, the junction contained 0 bases not matched to a gene. The CDR3 spans 10 residues. The chain's CDR3 is CATGRDEQYF. CDR3 coding DNA: TGTGCCACCGGGAGGGACGAGCAGTACTTC.

The chain employs TRBV7-2 and TRBJ1-2; 8 nucleotides align to TRBD1. Germline V CDR1 and CDR2: SGHTA, FQGNSA. Unmatched junction bases numbered 3, after V lost 1 base and J lost 2 bases. The CDR3 length is 15 residues. This CDR3 is CASSLGTGINYGYTF. The CDR3 nucleotides read TGTGCCAGCAGCTTAGGGACAGGGATCAACTATGGCTACACCTTC. Using reference TRBV7-2 and TRBJ1-2 for the parts outside the CDR3, the full variable domain is GAGVSQSPSNKVTEKGKDVELRCDPISGHTALYWYRQSLGQGLEFLIYFQGNSAPDKSGLPSDRFSAERTGGSVSTLTIQRTQQEDSAVYLCASSLGTGINYGYTFGSGTRLTVV.

The genes are TRBV5-1 and TRBJ1-1; D is unclear. The ends were cut back, 0 bases at V and 6 bases at J, with 18 bases in the middle. In germline, CDR1 is SGHRS, CDR2 YFSETQ. CDR3 length: 16 residues. The CDR3 protein is CASSLDGVIKISEAFF. The CDR3 DNA sequence: TGCGCCAGCAGCTTGGATGGTGTAATTAAAATCTCTGAAGCTTTCTTT.

The V gene is TRBV27, the J gene TRBJ1-2; the match to TRBD1 covers 8 bases. This CDR3 spans 12 amino acids. CDR1 MNHEY and CDR2 SMNVEV come from the germline V gene (reference sequence). V trimming: 6 bases; J trimming: 7 bases; junction bases outside the gene matches: 4. The CDR3 nucleotides are TGTGCCAGCAGGACAGGGGTATTTGGCTACACCTTC. This codes for CASRTGVFGYTF.

The V call is TRBV5-1, the J call TRBJ1-2, with D hard to call. Between the trimmed V and J ends, which lost 5 bases and 8 bases, there was a span of 13 bases. The germline V gene encodes CDR1 SGHRS and CDR2 YFSETQ. The CDR3 extends over 12 amino acids. CDR3 nucleotides: TGCGCCAGCAGTCCGGAGGGAGAAGGCTACACCTTC. Amino acids: CASSPEGEGYTF.

The chain has TRBV5-1 and TRBJ1-4, with D unclear. From germline, CDR1 is SGHRS and CDR2 YFSETQ. This CDR3 region has 14 residues. Trimming cost V 1 base and J 4 bases, with 8 bases left between them. In DNA form, the CDR3 reads TGCGCCAGCAGCTTGTCTTTGGGTAATGAAAAACTGTTTTTT. Translation: CASSLSLGNEKLFF.

The gene calls are TRBV4-3 and TRBJ2-1, with 13 bases lining up with TRBD2. The CDR3 sequence is 16 residues long. Trimming at V came to 4 bases and at J to 8 bases, leaving 8 bases not matched to a gene. CDR1 is LGHNA, CDR2 YSLEER, per germline. The CDR3 spells CASSRRGTSGIYEQFF. The DNA for the CDR3 is TGCGCCAGCAGCCGGAGGGGGACTAGCGGGATTTATGAGCAGTTCTTC.

This chain uses TRBV10-3 with TRBJ1-5, with a possible D match to TRBD1 (6 bases). The germline CDR1 and CDR2 sequences are ENHRY and SYGVKD. The CDR3 covers 14 residues. Trimming took 6 bases from V and 4 from J, leaving 13 bases between them. The CDR3 coding sequence is TGTGCCATCAGCGAGGGGGACGGTAATCAGCCCCAGCATTTT. This translates into CAISEGDGNQPQHF.

J is TRBJ1-2 and V is TRBV3-1 (or the pseudogene TRBV3-2); D uncertain. Between the trimmed V and J ends, which lost 1 base and 6 bases, there was a span of 9 bases. The CDR3 is made up of 13 amino acids. Germline lookup yields CDR1 LGHDT and CDR2 YNNKEL (reference sequence). This chain's CDR3 is CASSQGRGDGYTF. The CDR3 DNA is TGTGCCAGCAGCCAAGGCCGTGGGGATGGCTACACCTTC.

This chain joins TRBV3-1 (or the pseudogene TRBV3-2) and TRBJ2-7, with TRBD1 matching over 11 bases. The V segment lost 11 bases and the J segment 3 bases; nucleotides outside the gene matches: 3. The CDR3 contains 12 residues. The germline V gene encodes CDR1 LGHDT and CDR2 YNNKEL (reference sequence). Here the CDR3 reads CASGTGGYEQYF. The CDR3 bases are TGTGCCTCTGGGACAGGGGGCTACGAGCAGTACTTC.

The V gene is TRBV12-3 or TRBV12-4, the J gene TRBJ2-2; 7 bases line up with TRBD2. V lost 7 bases, J lost 5 bases, and 4 bases stayed unmatched. The CDR3 has 13 residues. DNA for the CDR3: TGTGCCAGCACTCTCGGGGGGACCGGGGAGCTGTTTTTT. Amino acid sequence: CASTLGGTGELFF.

This clone was seen a single time. The chain combines TRBV5-1 with TRBJ1-2, with 8 bases aligning to TRBD1. V was clipped by 0 bases and J by 8 bases; unmatched bases: 6. CDR1 and CDR2 (germline): SGHRS, YFSETQ. CDR3 length: 14 residues. The CDR3 sequence is CASSLEQGASGYTF. The CDR3 nucleotides are TGCGCCAGCAGCTTGGAGCAGGGGGCGTCGGGCTACACCTTC.

The J gene is TRBJ1-6, the V gene TRBV12-3 or TRBV12-4; D is possibly TRBD1 (6 bases). The CDR3 loop spans 13 amino acids. V lost 5 bases, J lost 10 bases, and 12 bases lay in between. The CDR3 sequence is CASSLGGRSPLHF. The DNA for the CDR3 is TGTGCCAGCAGTCTAGGGGGACGCTCACCCCTCCACTTT.

The rearrangement links TRBV7-2 to TRBJ1-1; D unresolved. Between the trimmed V and J ends, which lost 1 base and 1 base, there was a span of 7 bases. The CDR3 runs 14 residues. Germline CDR1 and CDR2: SGHTA and FQGNSA. CDR3 loop: CASSLGATNTEAFF. The CDR3 DNA sequence: TGTGCCAGCAGCTTAGGCGCCACGAACACTGAAGCTTTCTTT. Supplemented by reference TRBV7-2 and TRBJ1-1, the full variable domain reads GAGVSQSPSNKVTEKGKDVELRCDPISGHTALYWYRQSLGQGLEFLIYFQGNSAPDKSGLPSDRFSAERTGGSVSTLTIQRTQQEDSAVYLCASSLGATNTEAFFGQGTRLTVV.

The chain links TRBV6-5 to TRBJ1-1, with a weak D call TRBD1 (6 bases). Trimming shortened V by 3 bases and J by 8 bases, and 7 bases separated the two germline ends. Germline V gene lookup returns CDR1 MNHEY and CDR2 SVGAGI. The CDR3 runs 11 residues. CDR3 coding DNA: TGTGCCAGCAGTTATACAGGGGAAGCTTTCTTT. It encodes CASSYTGEAFF.

This sequence joins TRBV2 and TRBJ1-1; the match to TRBD1 covers 8 bases. Germline CDR1 reads SNHLY; CDR2 reads FYNNEI. The V and J ends lost 6 bases and 7 bases, in that order; junction bases with no gene match: 7. The CDR3 sequence is 13 residues long. DNA for the CDR3: TGTGCCAGCAGCGCCGGGACAGGCCTTGAAGCTTTCTTT. Its translation is CASSAGTGLEAFF.

V usage is TRBV14 and J usage is TRBJ1-1, with D uncertain. Trimming took off 1 base at V and 3 bases at J, with 12 bases between the two ends. In germline, CDR1 is SGHDN, CDR2 FVKESK. CDR3 size: 15 residues. CDR3 sequence (DNA): TGTGCCAGCAGCCAAGTGGCAGGAAGACACACTGAAGCTTTCTTT. Protein product: CASSQVAGRHTEAFF.

This clone has just a few counts. The V call is TRBV2, the J call TRBJ1-2; TRBD1 might be the D (5 bases). The CDR3 covers 15 residues. From germline, CDR1 is SNHLY and CDR2 FYNNEI. V gave up 3 bases and J gave up 3 bases, with 14 bases separating them. In nucleotides, the CDR3 is TGTGCCAGCAGTGAGAAGGGGTCCCTATACTATGGCTACACCTTC. Translation: CASSEKGSLYYGYTF. The full variable domain, its missing parts supplied by reference TRBV2 and TRBJ1-2, is EPEVTQTPSHQVTQMGQEVILRCVPISNHLYFYWYRQILGQKVEFLVSFYNNEISEKSEIFDDQFSVERPDGSNFTLKIRSTKLEDSAMYFCASSEKGSLYYGYTFGSGTRLTVV.

The chain is built from TRBV3-1 (or the pseudogene TRBV3-2) and TRBJ2-7, with 7 positions matching TRBD1. This CDR3 comprises 14 residues. Germline CDR1 reads LGHDT; CDR2 reads YNNKEL (reference sequence). Losses at the gene ends were 1 base for V and 3 bases for J; bases not matched to a gene: 3. CDR3 DNA: TGTGCCAGCAGCCAAGTACCAGGGGGCTACGAGCAGTACTTC. It specifies CASSQVPGGYEQYF.